Listed below are T cell receptor beta chains from one sample, sequenced in a study of T cell responses to AZD1222 COVID-19 vaccine. Measured with immunoSEQ multiplex PCR; TCRdb has only the in-frame clones, and not every one. The data hold approximately 61,000 clones, with about four fifths observed a single time. The sample consisted of peripheral blood, taken 28 days after the second AZD1222 dose. These receptors were obtained from an adult who received the AZD1222 COVID-19 vaccine. Both conserved end residues are part of each CDR3. Each record gives: CDR3 protein, J gene, V gene.

CASKLTQREKLFF	TRBJ1-4	TRBV19
CSALSSGSSYEQYF	TRBJ2-7	TRBV29-1
CASSLGLQPYNEQFF	TRBJ2-1	TRBV28
CASSLNYMNTEAFF	TRBJ1-1	TRBV28
CASSRWDRTGAISGANVLTF	TRBJ2-6	TRBV5-1
CASSYSAGGGTDTQYF	TRBJ2-3	TRBV6-5
CASSLKRNEQFF	TRBJ2-1	TRBV7-3
CATTPGGVAGSYEQYF	TRBJ2-7	TRBV15
CASSLGGNSPLHF	TRBJ1-6	TRBV13
CATSEAGADTGELFF	TRBJ2-2	TRBV24-1
CASSEGGAGNEQFF	TRBJ2-1	TRBV2
CASSLSVAGGVEQFF	TRBJ2-1	TRBV27
CSVRDRGYEQYF	TRBJ2-7	TRBV29-1
CASSQVKAVGPSTDTQYF	TRBJ2-3	TRBV4-1